What follows describes a single TCR beta chain. What this receptor recognizes is not known. One base away there is no much larger clone; base qualities are not given. These data are taken from a study of graft-versus-host responses after intestinal transplantation (dated by TCRdb to 2020 to 2022). Describing the broader study: Recipients received multivisceral, liver-intestinal, or isolated intestinal transplants. Every recipient was given anti-thymocyte globulin induction, then maintenance tacrolimus and steroids for roughly 3 years. After intestinal transplantation, graft-versus-host and host-versus-graft alloreactive T cell clones were followed in the graft, circulation and bone marrow using bulk TCR-beta CDR3 sequencing. To identify alloreactive clones, pre-transplant mixed lymphocyte reaction products were sequenced and compared with unstimulated pre-transplant donor and recipient T cells. The cohort enrolled some 24 intestinal transplant recipients, one of whom was a retransplant, and a few patients without pretransplant specimens were excluded. A peak of at least 4% donor T cells among recipient peripheral blood mononuclear cells was the definition used for donor T cell macrochimerism. Instead of going to the commercial service, samples from a few later patients were sequenced in-house on an Illumina MiSeq and processed with MiXCR. The study at large found these results: GvH clones were detected in recipient bone marrow, and some of these GvH clones were observed earlier in ileal mucosa or blood, consistent with an intestinal mucosal origin. Early after transplant, declines in HvG clones were associated with peak levels of circulating GvH clones. In the allografts of patients with donor T cell macrochimerism, GvH to HvG T cell clonal ratios were high. The relatively low number and heterogeneity of intestinal transplant patients limited the conclusions.

The receptor library was made with the immunoSEQ multiplex PCR assay. For most patients, genomic DNA was subjected to high-throughput TCR-beta CDR3 sequencing by Adaptive Biotechnologies. Under the source paper's analysis protocol: Adaptive's ImmunoSEQ software supplied the TCR sequencing data for 18 patients, while MiXCR and VDJtools were used to process a few other patients. Because the origin of CDR3 nucleotide sequences shared between donor and recipient could not be assigned, those sequences were removed. At least 2-fold expansion over unstimulated cells and a minimum CFSE-low frequency of 0.002% (template counts) or 0.001% (read counts) were required for clones to be classified as alloreactive. Clones were considered mappable if detected in sequenced pre-transplant spleen, lymph node, or MLR CFSE-low populations of the donor or recipient. The cumulative frequency of alloreactive clones was calculated as a percentage of all sequences, weighted by copy number. TCRdb re-hosts the immuneACCESS table, in-frame sequences only. Its copies lack some clones; in the studies checked, an unresolved V gene accounts for under half of them, and the cause for the rest is not known. V and J calls and clone size come straight from that table; D and trimming were deduced from the DNA. This sample is represented by 99,000 or so clones; roughly 82% of them were singletons. Over 1.1% of the sample comes from the top ten.

In the first month after transplant, blood samples were collected up to 4 times, and after that at least monthly when available. Specimen: PBMCs, collected 255 days after intestinal transplant. The TCR comes from a human patient who received an intestinal transplant, so some T cells may come from the graft donor.

The nucleotide sequence is given as TGCGCCAGCAGTTATTTGCCGGAGGACACTGAAGCTTTCTTT. Translated, this gives CASSYLPEDTEAFF. The V and J genes are TRBV5-1 and TRBJ1-1; a confident D gene designation cannot be given. The germline ends are 14 bases apart after V is trimmed by 5 bases and J by 3 bases. Per the germline V gene, SGHRS is the CDR1 and YFSETQ is the CDR2. From the cysteine through the phenylalanine, the CDR3 covers 14 amino acids. Only the CDR3 part of the read is kept: 42 bases, read in frame from the first base.